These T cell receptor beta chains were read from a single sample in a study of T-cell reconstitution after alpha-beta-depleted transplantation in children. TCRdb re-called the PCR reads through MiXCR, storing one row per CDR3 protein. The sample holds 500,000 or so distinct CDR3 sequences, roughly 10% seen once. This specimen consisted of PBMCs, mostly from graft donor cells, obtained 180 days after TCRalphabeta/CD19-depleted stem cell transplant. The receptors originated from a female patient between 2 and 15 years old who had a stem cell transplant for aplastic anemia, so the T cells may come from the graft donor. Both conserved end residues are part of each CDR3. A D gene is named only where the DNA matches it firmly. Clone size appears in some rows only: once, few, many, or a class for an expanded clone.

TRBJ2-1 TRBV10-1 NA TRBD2 CASSGGLAGQPYNEQFF TGCGCCAGCAGTGGGGGACTAGCGGGACAACCGTACAATGAGCAGTTCTTC
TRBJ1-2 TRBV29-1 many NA CSVAHRANYGYTF TGCAGCGTTGCACACCGTGCTAACTATGGCTACACCTTC
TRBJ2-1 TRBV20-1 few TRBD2 CSAPRAGDNEQFF TGCAGTGCTCCCCGCGCGGGAGATAATGAGCAGTTCTTC
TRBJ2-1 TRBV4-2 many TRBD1 CASSQAQGQGNNEQFF TGTGCCAGCAGCCAGGCCCAGGGACAGGGGAACAATGAGCAGTTCTTC
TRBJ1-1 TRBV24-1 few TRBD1 CATSDRGAEAFF TGTGCCACAAGCGACAGGGGCGCTGAAGCTTTCTTT
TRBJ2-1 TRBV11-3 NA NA CASSLQSRDSSHEQFF TGTGCCAGCAGCTTACAGTCCCGGGACTCATCCCATGAGCAGTTCTTC
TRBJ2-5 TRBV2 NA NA CASSERGRRAQETQYF TGTGCCAGCAGTGAAAGAGGGAGAAGGGCGCAAGAGACCCAGTACTTC
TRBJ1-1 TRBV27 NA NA CASSLTGLTEAFF TGTGCCAGCAGTTTAACTGGGTTAACTGAAGCTTTCTTT
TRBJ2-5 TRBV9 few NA CASRGDGEETQYF TGTGCCAGCAGGGGGGATGGGGAAGAGACCCAGTACTTC
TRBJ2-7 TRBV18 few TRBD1 CASSLHRGEQYF TGTGCCAGCTCACTCCACAGGGGCGAGCAGTACTTC
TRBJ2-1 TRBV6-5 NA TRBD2 CASSYPEREFYNEQFF TGTGCCAGCAGTTACCCGGAGCGGGAGTTCTACAATGAGCAGTTCTTC
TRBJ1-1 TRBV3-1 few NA CASSQENRGVRNTEAFF TGTGCCAGCAGCCAAGAAAATCGGGGGGTCCGGAACACTGAAGCTTTCTTT
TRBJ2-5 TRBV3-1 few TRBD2 CASSQERHSGKGGETQYF TGTGCCAGCAGCCAAGAACGGCATAGCGGGAAAGGAGGAGAGACCCAGTACTTC
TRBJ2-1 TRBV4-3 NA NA CASSQGVGTYNEQFF TGCGCCAGCAGCCAAGGTGTGGGAACTTACAATGAGCAGTTCTTC
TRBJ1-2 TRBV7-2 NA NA CASSRFKGSYGYTF TGTGCCAGCAGCAGATTCAAGGGTAGCTATGGCTACACCTTC
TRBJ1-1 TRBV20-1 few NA CSARTPRNTEAFF TGCAGTGCTAGAACGCCTCGGAACACTGAAGCTTTCTTT
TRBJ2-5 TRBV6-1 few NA CASSDRQGKETQYF TGTGCCAGCAGTGATCGCCAGGGCAAAGAGACCCAGTACTTC
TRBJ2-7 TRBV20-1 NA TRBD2 CSARITSGSYEQYF TGCAGTGCTAGAATCACTAGCGGGAGCTACGAGCAGTACTTC